Listed below are T cell receptor beta chains from one sample, sequenced in a study of patients and donors after allogeneic stem cell transplantation. Each CDR3 protein gets one entry after TCRdb re-called the RT-PCR reads with MiXCR. The repertoire has about 400,000 distinct CDR3 sequences, about a sixth of them found once; the top ten carry roughly 7.2%. The specimen sequenced was blood, either unsorted or a sorted T cell fraction (not recorded which). These receptors all come from a human donor who was either an allogeneic HSCT recipient or a stem cell or donor lymphocyte infusion donor (not recorded which). It is not recorded whose cells these are; they may come from a transplant donor. Both conserved end residues are part of each CDR3. The D gene is left open where the match is weak. Expanded clones are given a class, and other clones once, few, many or no size at all.

v_gene	abundance	j_gene	d_gene	CDR3aa	CDR3nt
TRBV11-2	NA	TRBJ1-2	NA	CASSLTALPYGYTF	TGTGCCAGCAGCTTAACAGCCCTTCCCTATGGCTACACCTTC
TRBV7-9	many	TRBJ2-1	NA	CASRINNEQFF	TGTGCCAGCAGAATAAACAATGAGCAGTTCTTC
TRBV9	NA	TRBJ2-5	TRBD1	CASSSGQTETQYF	TGTGCCAGCAGCTCGGGACAGACGGAGACCCAGTACTTC
TRBV6-5	many	TRBJ2-5	NA	CASSSPGRGQETQYF	TGTGCCAGCAGTTCCCCGGGACGGGGCCAAGAGACCCAGTACTTC
TRBV7-2	NA	TRBJ1-2	TRBD1	CASSPRQGHYGYTF	TGTGCCAGCAGCCCCCGACAGGGCCACTATGGCTACACCTTC
TRBV7-3	few	TRBJ2-1	NA	CASSPVNEGYNEQFF	TGTGCCAGCAGCCCGGTGAACGAAGGATACAATGAGCAGTTCTTC
TRBV18	few	TRBJ2-1	NA	CASSPVLNEQFF	TGTGCCAGCTCACCAGTACTCAATGAGCAGTTCTTC
TRBV28	many	TRBJ2-2	TRBD1	CASSLQGVGELFF	TGTGCCAGCAGTTTACAGGGGGTCGGGGAGCTGTTTTTT
TRBV27	NA	TRBJ1-2	TRBD1	CASSPNPGQGGGYTF	TGTGCCAGCAGTCCCAACCCCGGACAGGGAGGTGGCTACACCTTC
TRBV20-1	few	TRBJ2-1	TRBD2	CSARGPSGPQAFF	TGCAGTGCTAGAGGTCCTAGCGGGCCCCAGGCGTTCTTC
TRBV11-2	many	TRBJ2-1	TRBD1	CASSLDRGNEQFF	TGTGCTAGCAGCCTGGACAGGGGCAATGAGCAGTTCTTC
TRBV15	few	TRBJ2-7	NA	CATSSSYEQYF	TGTGCCACCTCTTCTTCCTACGAGCAGTACTTC
TRBV20-1	NA	TRBJ2-3	NA	CSARKGGRTDTQYF	TGCAGTGCTAGAAAGGGGGGACGCACAGATACGCAGTATTTT
TRBV27	many	TRBJ2-4	NA	CASSFNIKNIQYF	TGTGCCAGCAGTTTTAATATAAAAAACATTCAGTACTTC
TRBV7-3	few	TRBJ2-5	NA	CASSLSGNQETQYF	TGTGCCAGCAGCTTATCAGGGAACCAAGAGACCCAGTACTTC